This TCR beta chain originates from a study of T cells in Graves' hyperthyroidism and ophthalmopathy. Study outcomes and limitations: Blood also held most thyroid clonotypes expanded beyond 0.001. Ophthalmopathy cases were set apart from stable hyperthyroidism by a 13 V-J model.

This blood was taken when hyperthyroidism was first diagnosed, before any ophthalmopathy symptoms existed. Using RNA transcripts as the source, TCR beta CDR3 regions were amplified. When the TCR CDR3 underwent first-round RT-PCR, the HTBI primer set was used. TCRdb called the multiplex PCR reads again in MiXCR, with one record for every CDR3 protein. The repertoire holds approximately 150,000 distinct CDR3 sequences, with 9.4% as singletons. This clonotype was counted many times. Its antigen remains unknown. The CDR3 sequence is 13 residues long. The V gene's germline CDR1 is SGHNT and CDR2 YENEEA. The ends were cut back, 0 bases at V and 1 base at J, with 3 bases in the middle.

The sample consisted of blood. The chain combines TRBV11-3 with TRBJ1-1; D is uncertain. The origin of this receptor is a woman between 18 and 29 years old with Graves' hyperthyroidism that later progressed to Graves' ophthalmopathy. CDR3 sequence: CASSLDRNTEAFF. The CDR3 DNA sequence: TGTGCCAGCAGCTTAGACAGGAACACTGAAGCTTTCTTT.